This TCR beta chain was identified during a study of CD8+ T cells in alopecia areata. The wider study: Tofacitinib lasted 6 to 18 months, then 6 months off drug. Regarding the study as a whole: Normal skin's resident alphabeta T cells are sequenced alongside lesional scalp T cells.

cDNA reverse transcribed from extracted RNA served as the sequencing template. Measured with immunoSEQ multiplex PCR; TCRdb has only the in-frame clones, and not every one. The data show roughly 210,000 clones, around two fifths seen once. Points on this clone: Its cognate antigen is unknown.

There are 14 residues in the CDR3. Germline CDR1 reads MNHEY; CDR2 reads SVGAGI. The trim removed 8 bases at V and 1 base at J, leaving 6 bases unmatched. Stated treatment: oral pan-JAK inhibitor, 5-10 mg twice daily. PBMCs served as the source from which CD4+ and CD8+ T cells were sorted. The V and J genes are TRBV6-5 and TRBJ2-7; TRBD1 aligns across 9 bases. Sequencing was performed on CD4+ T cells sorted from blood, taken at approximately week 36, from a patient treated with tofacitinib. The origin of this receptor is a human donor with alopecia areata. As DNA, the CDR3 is TGTGCCAGCGCGAGGGACAGGGATTCCTACGAGCAGTACTTC. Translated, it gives CASARDRDSYEQYF.